This T cell receptor beta chain derives from a study of T cell changes during pregnancy in multiple sclerosis. Trimming cost V 1 base and J 4 bases, with 9 bases left between them. From germline, CDR1 is GTSNPN and CDR2 SVGIG (reference sequence). This CDR3 is built from 13 residues. Only in-frame clones appear in the TCRdb table, and some are missing; sequencing was by immunoSEQ multiplex PCR. The table shows 45,000 to 50,000 clones, with 85% to 95% occurring only once. This chain joins TRBV30 and TRBJ2-3, with a weak D call TRBD2 (5 bases). The TCR comes from a female donor with multiple sclerosis, enrolled in a pregnancy study. Source: peripheral blood, taken in the third trimester of pregnancy. The CDR3 DNA is TGTGCCTGGAGTGGGGGAGTGGCAGATACGCAGTATTTT. This codes for CAWSGGVADTQYF.